A single T cell receptor (beta chain) is shown here with its context. Sequence at one end of the junction differs from germline and may be a read error. TCRdb itself ran the 5' RACE reads through MiXCR, one entry per CDR3 protein. The data show hundreds of thousands of distinct CDR3 sequences, with around 20% seen just once and roughly 7.3% held by the top ten. The record originates from a study of CD8 T cells in ankylosing spondylitis. The CDR3 covers 16 residues. The V gene's germline CDR1 is DFQATT and CDR2 SNEGSKA (reference sequence). The sequenced material came from blood, either unsorted or a sorted T cell fraction (not recorded which). The rearrangement uses TRBV20-1 and TRBJ2-2; TRBD2 aligns across 9 bases. This clonotype was obtained from a male donor with ankylosing spondylitis or in good health (not recorded which). CDR3: CSTRDWASGDTGELFF. Here the CDR3 DNA reads TGCAGTACTAGAGATTGGGCTAGCGGGGATACCGGGGAGCTGTTTTTT.